Below, one T cell receptor beta chain is given with its context. Its antigen is undetermined. Germline V CDR1 and CDR2: GTSNPN, SVGIG (reference sequence). The V and J ends lost 5 bases and 2 bases, in that order; junction bases with no gene match: 7. This CDR3 spans 14 amino acids. This record comes from a study of tumor-infiltrating lymphocytes in localized non-small cell lung cancer. The repertoire was sequenced with immunoSEQ multiplex PCR; TCRdb's copy has only in-frame clones and lacks some. The profile shows 3,000 to 4,500 clones, approximately 79% of them singletons. Findings and limits, study-wide: Available tissue quantity limited TCR sequencing to a patient subset.

The sequenced sample was uninvolved lung tissue not adjacent to the tumor. The receptor comes from a human donor with non-small cell lung cancer. The rearrangement links TRBV30 to TRBJ2-7; the match to TRBD1 covers 9 bases. In nucleotides, the CDR3 is TGTGCCTGGGGGACAGGGAATTGGGCCTACGAGCAGTACTTC. Protein sequence: CAWGTGNWAYEQYF. Together with reference TRBV30 and TRBJ2-7, the CDR3 gives the full variable domain: SQTIHQWPATLVQPVGSPLSLECTVEGTSNPNLYWYRQAAGRGLQLLFYSVGIGQISSEVPQNLSASRPQDRQFILSSKKLLLSDSGFYLCAWGTGNWAYEQYFGPGTRLTVT.